This T cell receptor beta chain derives from a study of shared clonotypes between healthy human individuals. The CDR3 extends over 14 amino acids. Germline CDR1 reads SGHAT; CDR2 reads FQNNGV. The V end was cut by 2 bases, the J end by 1 base, with 8 bases between. Using immunoSEQ multiplex PCR, the repertoire was profiled, and TCRdb retains in-frame clones only, with some absent. Found here are 1,500,000 or so clones, 97% to 99% of them singletons; the top ten hold about 0.35%. Nashville, Tennessee was home to all donors, each a Caucasian adult. Sequencing input: naive CD4+ T cells sorted from blood. This sample's subset: CD45RA+ positively selected. This clonotype was sampled from a man under 40 in good health. The rearrangement links TRBV11-2 to TRBJ1-1; D uncertain. CDR3 in amino acids: CASSLFDKNTEAFF. CDR3 in DNA: TGTGCCAGCAGCTTATTCGACAAGAACACTGAAGCTTTCTTT.